A single sample is the source of the 27 T cell receptor beta chains below, sequenced in a study of T cell responses to AZD1222 COVID-19 vaccine. Clones were sequenced by immunoSEQ multiplex PCR, and TCRdb holds only the in-frame ones, with some missing. The sample holds some 170,000 clones, about 91% seen once. Source: peripheral blood, taken on day 0 of MenACWY control vaccination. The receptor source for this set is an adult in good health.

This sequence joins TRBV5-5 and TRBJ1-3, with no clear D. CDR1 and CDR2 (germline): SGHKS, YYEKEE (reference sequence). Trimming took off 5 bases at V and 2 bases at J, with 11 bases between the two ends. The CDR3 has 14 residues. The CDR3 reads CASRFGQTGNTIYF. The CDR3, as DNA: TGTGCCAGCAGATTTGGCCAGACTGGAAACACCATATATTTT. The full variable domain, with the rest looked up from reference TRBV5-5 and TRBJ1-3, is DAGVTQSPTHLIKTRGQQVTLRCSPISGHKSVSWYQQVLGQGPQFIFQYYEKEERGRGNFPDRFSARQFPNYSSELNVNALLLGDSALYLCASRFGQTGNTIYFGEGSWLTVV.

The chain recombines TRBV29-1 with TRBJ2-3; 7 nucleotides match TRBD1. Germline-derived CDR1 and CDR2 are SQVTM and ANQGSEA. This CDR3 is built from 13 residues. Trimming took 7 bases from V and 3 from J; bases not matched to a gene: 7. Written as DNA, the CDR3 is TGCAGCGCCCGACAGGGTGGTACAGATACGCAGTATTTT. This encodes CSARQGGTDTQYF.

The CDR3 region is CASSLGTGPSYEQYF. DNA for the CDR3: TGTGCCAGCAGCCTAGGGACAGGGCCCTCCTACGAGCAGTACTTC. V is TRBV7-2 and J is TRBJ2-7; 9 bases line up with TRBD1. The ends lost 5 bases at V and 0 bases at J; junction bases unmatched: 5. The CDR3 has 15 amino acids. CDR1 is SGHTA and CDR2 is FQGNSA in the germline V gene.

The chain uses TRBV15 and TRBJ2-2, with D perhaps given as TRBD1 or TRBD2 (5 bases each). The ends were cut back, 5 bases at V and 8 bases at J, with 9 bases in the middle. Germline CDR1 reads LNHNV; CDR2 reads YYDKDF (reference sequence). The CDR3 has 12 amino acids. The CDR3 loop reads CATSEGIGELFF. DNA of the CDR3: TGTGCCACCAGCGAGGGGATAGGGGAGCTGTTTTTT.

The chain joins TRBV18 to TRBJ1-5, with unresolved D. CDR1 KGHSH and CDR2 LQKENI come from the germline V gene. V was clipped by 2 bases and J by 9 bases, with 14 bases between them. The CDR3 totals 14 residues. Here the CDR3 reads CASSPDSGVMPQHF. DNA for the CDR3: TGTGCCAGCTCACCAGATTCTGGGGTGATGCCCCAGCATTTT. The full variable domain, its missing parts supplied by reference TRBV18 and TRBJ1-5, is NAGVMQNPRHLVRRRGQEARLRCSPMKGHSHVYWYRQLPEEGLKFMVYLQKENIIDESGMPKERFSAEFPKEGPSILRIQQVVRGDSAAYFCASSPDSGVMPQHFGDGTRLSIL.

The chain joins TRBV2 to TRBJ2-7; D is unresolved. The V gene lost 7 bases and the J gene lost 3 bases, with 7 bases spanning the gap. Per germline, CDR1 SNHLY and CDR2 FYNNEI. The CDR3 contains 11 residues. The CDR3 region has the DNA TGTGCCAGCACCCAGCTCTACGAGCAGTACTTC. This encodes CASTQLYEQYF.

The chain uses TRBV20-1 and TRBJ1-6; tentatively, D is TRBD1 (5 bases). V gave up 3 bases and J gave up 7 bases, with 16 bases separating them. The CDR3 runs 15 residues. Germline-derived CDR1 and CDR2 are DFQATT and SNEGSKA (reference sequence). In DNA, the CDR3 is TGCAGTGCTAGTGGGGCTTCCTCCCCCAATTCACCCCTCCACTTT. Protein product: CSASGASSPNSPLHF.

V usage is TRBV19 and J usage is TRBJ1-2; D is possibly TRBD1 (5 bases). In germline, CDR1 is LNHDA, CDR2 SQIVND (reference sequence). V lost 7 bases and J 7 bases, leaving 22 bases between the germline ends. This CDR3 is built from 15 residues. The CDR3 protein is CASTSGPYIGAGYTF. The CDR3 DNA follows: TGTGCCAGTACCTCAGGGCCCTACATAGGGGCTGGCTACACCTTC.

For the CDR3, the DNA is TGTGCCATCAGTGAGGGGTCAGCACTCTCTTACGAGCAGTACTTC. Encoded protein: CAISEGSALSYEQYF. The rearrangement uses TRBV10-3 and TRBJ2-7, with D uncertain. V gave up 2 bases and J gave up 4 bases, with 15 bases separating them. Germline loops: CDR1 ENHRY, CDR2 SYGVKD. The CDR3 extends over 15 amino acids.

The chain is built from TRBV30 and TRBJ2-3; 14 positions agree with TRBD2. Trimming cost V 4 bases and J 2 bases; bases outside gene matches: 8. The CDR3 loop spans 17 amino acids. The germline V gene encodes CDR1 GTSNPN and CDR2 SVGIG (reference sequence). CDR3 protein: CAWKGLAGAFYTDTQYF. Here the CDR3 DNA reads TGTGCCTGGAAGGGACTAGCGGGAGCGTTCTACACAGATACGCAGTATTTT. The whole variable domain, remainder taken from reference TRBV30 and TRBJ2-3, is SQTIHQWPATLVQPVGSPLSLECTVEGTSNPNLYWYRQAAGRGLQLLFYSVGIGQISSEVPQNLSASRPQDRQFILSSKKLLLSDSGFYLCAWKGLAGAFYTDTQYFGPGTRLTVL.

This chain uses TRBV28 with TRBJ2-7; a weak D match, TRBD2 (5 bases). Deletions cut 8 bases from V and 2 bases from J, with 19 bases between. Germline assignment: CDR1 MDHEN and CDR2 SYDVKM. CDR3 length: 15 amino acids. Here the CDR3 DNA reads TGTGCCAGCGCGGGTCGCGGGCCCGGCCCCTACGAGCAGTACTTC. Amino acids: CASAGRGPGPYEQYF.

The chain carries TRBV9 and TRBJ1-3; weak D call: TRBD1 (5 bases). CDR3 length: 16 residues. With 0 bases removed from V and 1 base from J, the gap between germline ends came to 11 bases. CDR1 is SGDLS and CDR2 is YYNGEE in the germline V gene. The CDR3 DNA follows: TGTGCCAGCAGCGTAGGGCAGGGTCCGTCTGGAAACACCATATATTTT. As protein: CASSVGQGPSGNTIYF. Full variable domain (missing parts from reference TRBV9 and TRBJ1-3): DSGVTQTPKHLITATGQRVTLRCSPRSGDLSVYWYQQSLDQGLQFLIQYYNGEERAKGNILERFSAQQFPDLHSELNLSSLELGDSALYFCASSVGQGPSGNTIYFGEGSWLTVV.

This rearrangement joins TRBV5-5 to TRBJ2-2, with 7 nucleotides matching TRBD2. CDR3 length: 15 amino acids. With V trimmed by 0 bases and J by 6 bases, 5 bases remained unmatched. Germline values: CDR1 SGHKS, CDR2 YYEKEE (reference sequence). The CDR3 nucleotides read TGTGCCAGCAGCTTGGCAGGGAGGGTTGCCGGGGAGCTGTTTTTT. Its translation is CASSLAGRVAGELFF. Full variable domain (rest looked up from reference TRBV5-5 and TRBJ2-2): DAGVTQSPTHLIKTRGQQVTLRCSPISGHKSVSWYQQVLGQGPQFIFQYYEKEERGRGNFPDRFSARQFPNYSSELNVNALLLGDSALYLCASSLAGRVAGELFFGEGSRLTVL.

The chain couples TRBV5-5 to TRBJ2-1, with D maybe TRBD2 (6 bases). This CDR3 contains 17 residues. Germline lookup yields CDR1 SGHKS and CDR2 YYEKEE (reference sequence). Trimming took off 0 bases at V and 0 bases at J, with 13 bases between the two ends. In nucleotides, the CDR3 is TGTGCCAGCAGCTTGGGCGTAGCGGCCCTCTCCTACAATGAGCAGTTCTTC. This encodes CASSLGVAALSYNEQFF. The complete variable domain, with remaining parts taken from reference TRBV5-5 and TRBJ2-1, reads DAGVTQSPTHLIKTRGQQVTLRCSPISGHKSVSWYQQVLGQGPQFIFQYYEKEERGRGNFPDRFSARQFPNYSSELNVNALLLGDSALYLCASSLGVAALSYNEQFFGPGTRLTVL.

The CDR3 spells CASSEGSPALYNSPLHF. In DNA, the CDR3 is TGTGCCAGCAGTGAAGGAAGTCCCGCTTTATATAATTCACCCCTCCACTTT. The chain joins TRBV6-1 to TRBJ1-6; D gene uncertain. V lost 1 base to trimming and J lost 4 bases, with 14 bases between them. Germline V gene lookup returns CDR1 MNHNS and CDR2 SASEGT. The CDR3 runs to 17 residues.

In its sample, this clone was seen once. The chain joins TRBV27 to TRBJ1-1, with a tentative D call TRBD1 (5 bases). V was trimmed by 5 bases and J by 4 bases, leaving 11 bases between them. This CDR3 has 13 residues. Germline V CDR1 and CDR2: MNHEY, SMNVEV (reference sequence). In DNA, the CDR3 is TGTGCCAGCAGTGGGGGAGTAGTCACTGAAGCTTTCTTT. Encoded protein: CASSGGVVTEAFF.

The chain has TRBV19 and TRBJ1-6, with no clear D. This CDR3 has 14 residues. Germline values: CDR1 LNHDA, CDR2 SQIVND (reference sequence). V gave up 7 bases and J gave up 4 bases, with 11 bases separating them. The CDR3 region has the DNA TGTGCCAGTACCCCGACTGGGTATAATTCACCCCTCCACTTT. It translates to CASTPTGYNSPLHF.

This chain links TRBV2 with TRBJ2-1; 7 positions agree with TRBD1. Germline V lookup: CDR1 SNHLY, CDR2 FYNNEI. The CDR3 loop spans 16 amino acids. The ends lost 4 bases at V and 5 bases at J; junction bases unmatched: 11. The CDR3 DNA reads as TGTGCCAGCAGTGCGTACAGGGGTATTGCCAACAATGAGCAGTTCTTC. This gives the protein CASSAYRGIANNEQFF. Full variable domain (rest looked up from reference TRBV2 and TRBJ2-1): EPEVTQTPSHQVTQMGQEVILRCVPISNHLYFYWYRQILGQKVEFLVSFYNNEISEKSEIFDDQFSVERPDGSNFTLKIRSTKLEDSAMYFCASSAYRGIANNEQFFGPGTRLTVL.

This chain joins TRBV4-3 and TRBJ2-1, with 9 bases aligning to TRBD1. The ends lost 5 bases at V and 6 bases at J; junction bases unmatched: 2. The CDR3 sequence is 13 residues long. CDR1 LGHNA and CDR2 YSLEER come from the germline V gene. CDR3 region: CASSMDRGNEQFF. In DNA form, the CDR3 reads TGCGCCAGCAGCATGGACAGGGGCAATGAGCAGTTCTTC.

The genes are TRBV28 and TRBJ2-1, with D possibly matching TRBD2 (5 bases). CDR1 is MDHEN, CDR2 SYDVKM, per germline. The CDR3 loop spans 15 amino acids. V lost 3 bases and J 2 bases, leaving 11 bases between the germline ends. The CDR3 sequence: CASSLREITYNEQFF. The CDR3, as DNA: TGTGCCAGCAGTTTGAGGGAGATCACCTACAATGAGCAGTTCTTC.

V and J are TRBV9 and TRBJ1-2; 9 nucleotides agree with TRBD1. CDR1 and CDR2 (germline): SGDLS, YYNGEE. V gave up 4 bases and J gave up 3 bases; unmatched junction bases: 10. The CDR3 totals 16 residues. The CDR3 DNA reads TGTGCCAGCAGCCACCGGGACAGGGAAGGCTACTATGGCTACACCTTC. Residues: CASSHRDREGYYGYTF.

This chain connects TRBV11-2 to TRBJ2-7; D not certain. The ends were cut back, 4 bases at V and 3 bases at J, with 19 bases in the middle. This CDR3 region has 16 residues. Germline values: CDR1 SGHAT, CDR2 FQNNGV. The CDR3 coding sequence is TGTGCCAGCAGCTCACCTCTATGGGCCGTGGGCTACGAGCAGTACTTC. Translation gives CASSSPLWAVGYEQYF. Using reference TRBV11-2 and TRBJ2-7 for the parts outside the CDR3, the full variable domain is EAGVAQSPRYKIIEKRQSVAFWCNPISGHATLYWYQQILGQGPKLLIQFQNNGVVDDSQLPKDRFSAERLKGVDSTLKIQPAKLEDSAVYLCASSSPLWAVGYEQYFGPGTRLTVT.

The chain combines TRBV28 with TRBJ1-3, with 7 bases that match TRBD1. Germline lookup yields CDR1 MDHEN and CDR2 SYDVKM. V shed 5 bases and J 1 base; nucleotides not matched to a gene: 11. The CDR3 loop spans 17 amino acids. Here the CDR3 reads CASSPILTGASGNTIYF. DNA of the CDR3: TGTGCCAGCAGTCCGATCCTCACAGGGGCGTCTGGAAACACCATATATTTT.

The rearrangement uses TRBV2 and TRBJ1-6; D is uncertain. Germline CDR1 reads SNHLY; CDR2 reads FYNNEI. The length of the CDR3 is 14 residues. Trimming left V 6 bases short and J 6 bases short, with 12 bases between. The CDR3 spells CASRDGNPNSPLHF. DNA for the CDR3: TGTGCCAGCAGAGACGGGAACCCTAATTCACCCCTCCACTTT.

The chain uses TRBV7-2 and TRBJ1-6; 9 bases align to TRBD1. CDR1 and CDR2 (germline): SGHTA, FQGNSA. The V and J ends lost 6 bases and 7 bases, in that order; junction bases with no gene match: 4. This CDR3 is built from 14 residues. CDR3 sequence reads: CASRLDRGNSPLHF. DNA of the CDR3: TGTGCCAGCAGGCTGGACAGGGGCAATTCACCCCTCCACTTT.

The chain carries TRBV20-1 and TRBJ2-5; tentative D call: TRBD2 (5 bases). The V and J ends lost 6 bases and 6 bases respectively, with 11 bases between them. Germline CDR1 reads DFQATT; CDR2 reads SNEGSKA (reference sequence). There are 11 residues in the CDR3. DNA for the CDR3: TGCAGTGCCAGGAGGAGTCAGACCCAGTACTTC. Encoded protein: CSARRSQTQYF.

The gene calls are TRBV19 and TRBJ2-6; 12 bases map to TRBD1. The germline gives CDR1 LNHDA, CDR2 SQIVND (reference sequence). The junction had 1 base not matched to a gene; V was cut back by 8 bases and J by 2 bases. This CDR3 region has 15 residues. In DNA form, the CDR3 reads TGTGCCAGTGGGACAGGGGGCGCTGGGGCCAACGTCCTGACTTTC. Protein sequence: CASGTGGAGANVLTF.